The present TCR beta chain was sequenced within a study of CD8 T cells in Susac syndrome. With 4 bases clipped from V and 10 bases from J, the junction kept 15 bases outside the gene matches. Germline V gene lookup returns CDR1 SEHNR and CDR2 FQNEAQ (reference sequence). This CDR3 has 17 amino acids. It was with random hexamers that about 0.45 to 1 ug RNA was reverse transcribed. Each CDR3 protein gets one entry after TCRdb re-called the immunoSEQ multiplex PCR reads with MiXCR. The sample carries approximately 230,000 distinct CDR3 sequences, about 93% recorded once. The sequenced sample consisted of CD4+ T cells from PBMCs. The TCR sequence derives from a human donor with multiple sclerosis. The rearrangement joins TRBV7-9 to TRBJ1-5, with 11 bases identical to TRBD1. The CDR3 nucleotides read TGTGCCAGCAGCTCGACGAAACGGACAGGGGGCCGAGCCCCCCAGCATTTT. Its protein product is CASSSTKRTGGRAPQHF.